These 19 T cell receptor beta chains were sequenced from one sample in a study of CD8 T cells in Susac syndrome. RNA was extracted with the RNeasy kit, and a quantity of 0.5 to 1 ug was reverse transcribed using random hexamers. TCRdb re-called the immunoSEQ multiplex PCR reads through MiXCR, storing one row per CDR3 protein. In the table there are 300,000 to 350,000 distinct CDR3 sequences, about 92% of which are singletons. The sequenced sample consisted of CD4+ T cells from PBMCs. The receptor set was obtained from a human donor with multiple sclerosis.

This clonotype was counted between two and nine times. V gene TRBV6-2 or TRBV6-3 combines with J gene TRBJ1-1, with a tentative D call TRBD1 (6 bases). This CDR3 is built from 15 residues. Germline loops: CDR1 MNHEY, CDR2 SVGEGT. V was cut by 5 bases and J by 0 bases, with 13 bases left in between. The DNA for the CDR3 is TGTGCCAGCAGTCCTAGAACAGGGATGAACACTGAAGCTTTCTTT. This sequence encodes CASSPRTGMNTEAFF.

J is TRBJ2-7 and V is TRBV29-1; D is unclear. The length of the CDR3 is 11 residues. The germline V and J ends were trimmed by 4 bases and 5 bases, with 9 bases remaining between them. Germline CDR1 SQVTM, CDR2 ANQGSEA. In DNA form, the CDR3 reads TGCAGCGTTGGACCTTATAACGAGCAGTACTTC. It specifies CSVGPYNEQYF.

The CDR3 DNA follows: TGTGCCAGTAGTATAAACCGGGGGACCCCTGAAGCTTTCTTT. Translation gives CASSINRGTPEAFF. The chain employs TRBV19 and TRBJ1-1; D is perhaps TRBD1 (5 bases). V lost 2 bases and J 6 bases, leaving 13 bases between the germline ends. Germline V gene lookup returns CDR1 LNHDA and CDR2 SQIVND (reference sequence). The CDR3 runs 14 residues.

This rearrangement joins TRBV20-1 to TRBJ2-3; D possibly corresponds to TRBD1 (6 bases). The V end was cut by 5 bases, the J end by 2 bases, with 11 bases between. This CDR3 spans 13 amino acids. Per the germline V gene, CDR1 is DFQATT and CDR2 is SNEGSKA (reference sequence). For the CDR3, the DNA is TGCAGTGCTGGGACAAGCACCACAGATACGCAGTATTTT. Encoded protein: CSAGTSTTDTQYF.

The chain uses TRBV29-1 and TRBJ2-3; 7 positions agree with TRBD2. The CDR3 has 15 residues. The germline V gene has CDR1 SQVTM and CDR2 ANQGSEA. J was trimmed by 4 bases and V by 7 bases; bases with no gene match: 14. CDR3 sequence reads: CSASPTSRGADTQYF. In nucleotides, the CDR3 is TGCAGCGCAAGTCCGACTAGCCGAGGTGCAGATACGCAGTATTTT.

The CDR3, as DNA: TGTGCCAGCAGGACAGGGGGACGTGGGGGCTACACCTTC. Translated, it gives CASRTGGRGGYTF. This rearrangement joins TRBV11-2 to TRBJ1-2; TRBD1 matches 9 bases. V lost 6 bases, J lost 8 bases, and 7 bases stayed unmatched. Germline V gene data show CDR1 as SGHAT and CDR2 as FQNNGV. The CDR3 is 13 amino acids.

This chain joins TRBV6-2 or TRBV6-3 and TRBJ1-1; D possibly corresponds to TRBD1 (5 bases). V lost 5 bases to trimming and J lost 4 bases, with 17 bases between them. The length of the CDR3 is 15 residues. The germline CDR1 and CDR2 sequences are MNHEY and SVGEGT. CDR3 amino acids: CASSQFGTSGTEAFF. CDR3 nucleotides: TGTGCCAGCAGTCAATTTGGGACGTCGGGCACTGAAGCTTTCTTT.

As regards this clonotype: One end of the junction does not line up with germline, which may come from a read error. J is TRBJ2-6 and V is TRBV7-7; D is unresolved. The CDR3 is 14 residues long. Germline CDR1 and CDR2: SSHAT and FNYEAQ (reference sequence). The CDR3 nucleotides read TGTGCTAGCAGCTTATCTCCTGGGGCCAACGTCCTGACTTTC. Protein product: CASSLSPGANVLTF.

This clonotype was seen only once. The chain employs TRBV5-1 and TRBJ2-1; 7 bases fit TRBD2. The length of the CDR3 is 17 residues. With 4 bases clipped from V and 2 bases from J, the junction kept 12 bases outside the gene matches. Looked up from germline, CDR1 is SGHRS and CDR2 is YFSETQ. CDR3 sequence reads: CASSPYGAGTPYNEQFF. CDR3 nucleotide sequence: TGCGCCAGCAGCCCCTACGGAGCGGGAACACCCTACAATGAGCAGTTCTTC. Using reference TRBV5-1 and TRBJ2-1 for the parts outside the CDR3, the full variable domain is KAGVTQTPRYLIKTRGQQVTLSCSPISGHRSVSWYQQTPGQGLQFLFEYFSETQRNKGNFPGRFSGRQFSNSRSEMNVSTLELGDSALYLCASSPYGAGTPYNEQFFGPGTRLTVL.

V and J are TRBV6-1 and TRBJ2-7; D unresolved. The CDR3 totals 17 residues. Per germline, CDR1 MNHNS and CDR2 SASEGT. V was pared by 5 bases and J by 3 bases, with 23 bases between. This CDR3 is CASSPDRGSRANYEQYF. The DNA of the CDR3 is TGTGCCAGCAGTCCTGACCGAGGTAGTCGGGCGAACTACGAGCAGTACTTC.

Written as DNA, the CDR3 is TGTGCCAGCAGCGTTGGGGATCAGGGGAGCTACACCTTC. This gives the protein CASSVGDQGSYTF. This sequence joins TRBV7-9 and TRBJ1-2; D possibly corresponds to TRBD1 (6 bases). V was pared by 5 bases and J by 9 bases, with 16 bases between. Germline V gives CDR1 SEHNR, CDR2 FQNEAQ (reference sequence). This CDR3 contains 13 residues.

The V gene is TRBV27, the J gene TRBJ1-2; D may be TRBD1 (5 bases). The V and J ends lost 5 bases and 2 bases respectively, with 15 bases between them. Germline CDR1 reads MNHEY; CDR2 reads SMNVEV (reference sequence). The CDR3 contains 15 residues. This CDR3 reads CASSLGTAPNYGYTF. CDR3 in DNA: TGTGCCAGCAGTCTAGGGACGGCCCCGAACTATGGCTACACCTTC.

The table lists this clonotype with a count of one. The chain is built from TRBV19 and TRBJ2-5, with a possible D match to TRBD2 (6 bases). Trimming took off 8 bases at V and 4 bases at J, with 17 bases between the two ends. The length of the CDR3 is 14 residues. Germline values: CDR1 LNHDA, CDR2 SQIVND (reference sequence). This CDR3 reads CASGPGRMVETQYF. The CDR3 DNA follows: TGTGCCAGTGGGCCAGGGAGGATGGTAGAGACCCAGTACTTC.

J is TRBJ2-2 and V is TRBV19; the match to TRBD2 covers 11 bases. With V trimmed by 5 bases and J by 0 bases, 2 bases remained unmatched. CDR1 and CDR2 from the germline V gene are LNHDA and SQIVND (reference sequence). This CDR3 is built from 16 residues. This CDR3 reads CASSLAGGPNTGELFF. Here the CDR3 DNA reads TGTGCCAGTAGTTTAGCGGGAGGGCCGAACACCGGGGAGCTGTTTTTT. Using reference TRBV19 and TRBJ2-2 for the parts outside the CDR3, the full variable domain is DGGITQSPKYLFRKEGQNVTLSCEQNLNHDAMYWYRQDPGQGLRLIYYSQIVNDFQKGDIAEGYSVSREKKESFPLTVTSAQKNPTAFYLCASSLAGGPNTGELFFGEGSRLTVL.

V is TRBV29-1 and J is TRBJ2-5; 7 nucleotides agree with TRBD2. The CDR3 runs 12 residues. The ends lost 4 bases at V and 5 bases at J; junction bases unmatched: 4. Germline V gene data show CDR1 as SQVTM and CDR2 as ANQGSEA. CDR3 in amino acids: CSVGGSGETQYF. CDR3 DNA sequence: TGCAGCGTTGGCGGGAGTGGGGAGACCCAGTACTTC.

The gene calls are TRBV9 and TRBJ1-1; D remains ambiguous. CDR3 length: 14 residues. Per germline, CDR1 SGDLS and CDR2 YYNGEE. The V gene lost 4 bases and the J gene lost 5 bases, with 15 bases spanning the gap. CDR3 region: CASSNPPMETEAFF. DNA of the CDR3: TGTGCCAGCAGCAACCCCCCGATGGAAACTGAAGCTTTCTTT. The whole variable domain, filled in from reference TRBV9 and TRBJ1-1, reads DSGVTQTPKHLITATGQRVTLRCSPRSGDLSVYWYQQSLDQGLQFLIQYYNGEERAKGNILERFSAQQFPDLHSELNLSSLELGDSALYFCASSNPPMETEAFFGQGTRLTVV.

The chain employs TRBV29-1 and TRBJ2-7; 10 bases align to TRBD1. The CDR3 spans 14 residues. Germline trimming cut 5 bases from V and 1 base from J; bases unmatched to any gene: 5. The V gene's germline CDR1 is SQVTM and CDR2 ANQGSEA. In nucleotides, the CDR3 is TGCAGCGTTCTGCTGGACAGGGGGTCCTACGAGCAGTACTTC. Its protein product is CSVLLDRGSYEQYF.

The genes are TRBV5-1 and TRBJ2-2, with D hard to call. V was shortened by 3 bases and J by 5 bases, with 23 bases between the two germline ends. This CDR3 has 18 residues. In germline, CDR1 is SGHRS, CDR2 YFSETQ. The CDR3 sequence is CASSYIVVRVALTGELFF. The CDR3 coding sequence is TGCGCCAGCAGCTACATTGTTGTAAGGGTCGCGTTGACCGGGGAGCTGTTTTTT.

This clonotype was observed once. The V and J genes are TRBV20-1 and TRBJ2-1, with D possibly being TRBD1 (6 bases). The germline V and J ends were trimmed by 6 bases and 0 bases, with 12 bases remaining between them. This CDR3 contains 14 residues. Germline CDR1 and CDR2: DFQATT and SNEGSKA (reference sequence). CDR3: CSASGASSYNEQFF. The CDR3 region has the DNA TGCAGTGCCTCAGGGGCCAGCTCCTACAATGAGCAGTTCTTC.